One and the same sample provided the 18 T cell receptor beta chains below, sequenced in a study of T cell responses to AZD1222 COVID-19 vaccine (dated by TCRdb to the early 2020s). Taken with the paper, the label for time point translates to: baseline before first vaccination. Receptors were amplified or captured by the immunoSEQ multiplex PCR assay. TCRdb re-hosts the immuneACCESS table, in-frame sequences only. Its copies lack some clones; in the studies checked, an unresolved V gene accounts for under half of them, and the cause for the rest is not known. The sample yields tens of thousands of clones; about 91% were counted once. The ten largest clones capture approximately 19% of the sample. Specimen: peripheral blood, collected on day 0 of AZD1222 vaccination. Every receptor here comes from an adult in good health.

The chain uses TRBV30 and TRBJ1-2; 9 bases are shared with TRBD1. The length of the CDR3 is 13 residues. Germline V gene lookup returns CDR1 GTSNPN and CDR2 SVGIG (reference sequence). J gave up 7 bases and V 2 bases, and 5 bases lay outside the gene matches. The CDR3, as DNA: TGTGCCTGGAGTCGAACAGGGGGCGCTGGCTACACCTTC. Translation: CAWSRTGGAGYTF.

The J gene is TRBJ1-5, the V gene TRBV28; D may be TRBD1 (5 bases). CDR1 MDHEN and CDR2 SYDVKM come from the germline V gene. The CDR3 has 16 residues. The V and J ends lost 3 bases and 3 bases respectively, with 15 bases between them. The CDR3 DNA is TGTGCCAGCAGTTTTAAATCTGACAGATACAATCAGCCCCAGCATTTT. Amino acids: CASSFKSDRYNQPQHF.

This sequence joins TRBV25-1 and TRBJ1-3; tentative D call: TRBD1 (5 bases). This CDR3 is 14 amino acids long. In germline, CDR1 is MGHDK, CDR2 SYGVNS. The ends were cut back, 4 bases at V and 1 base at J, with 8 bases in the middle. The CDR3 DNA is TGTGCCAGCAGTGGCGGGGGGTCTGGAAACACCATATATTTT. It codes for CASSGGGSGNTIYF.

The V call is TRBV11-3, the J call TRBJ2-3; 11 bases align to TRBD2. V trimming: 4 bases; J trimming: 2 bases; junction bases outside the gene matches: 5. The germline V gene encodes CDR1 SGHNT and CDR2 YENEEA. The CDR3 extends over 16 amino acids. The CDR3 coding sequence is TGTGCCAGCAGCTCCGGGACTAGCGGATTCACAGATACGCAGTATTTT. Its translation: CASSSGTSGFTDTQYF.

The chain is built from TRBV6-1 and TRBJ2-1; 7 bases are shared with TRBD1. Unmatched junction bases numbered 4, after V lost 3 bases and J lost 5 bases. Germline lookup yields CDR1 MNHNS and CDR2 SASEGT. The CDR3 is made up of 14 amino acids. CDR3 protein: CASSDAQGNNEQFF. CDR3 DNA: TGTGCCAGCAGTGACGCACAGGGGAACAATGAGCAGTTCTTC.

A note on this clone: This sample also contains other DNA sequences that code for the same CDR3. This chain connects TRBV9 to TRBJ1-2, with 7 bases matching TRBD1. Germline loops: CDR1 SGDLS, CDR2 YYNGEE. The junction had 6 bases not matched to a gene; V was cut back by 0 bases and J by 4 bases. CDR3 length: 15 residues. The CDR3 sequence: CASSVGAGTVYGYTF. The CDR3 nucleotides read TGTGCCAGCAGCGTAGGGGCGGGGACAGTCTATGGCTACACCTTC.

The chain links TRBV27 to TRBJ1-1; D is uncertain. The CDR3 sequence is 11 residues long. Germline V gene lookup returns CDR1 MNHEY and CDR2 SMNVEV (reference sequence). With 7 bases removed from V and 11 bases from J, the gap between germline ends came to 14 bases. This CDR3 is CASMVGLRAFF. DNA of the CDR3: TGTGCCAGCATGGTAGGCCTGAGGGCTTTCTTT.

V gene TRBV28 combines with J gene TRBJ1-5; D ambiguous. Trimming stripped 1 base from V and 6 bases from J, with 10 bases between. From germline, CDR1 is MDHEN and CDR2 SYDVKM. The CDR3 runs 14 residues. The DNA for the CDR3 is TGTGCCAGCAGTTTATACGGAACGGGTCAGCCCCAGCATTTT. It specifies CASSLYGTGQPQHF. The full variable domain, rest sourced from reference TRBV28 and TRBJ1-5, is DVKVTQSSRYLVKRTGEKVFLECVQDMDHENMFWYRQDPGLGLRLIYFSYDVKMKEKGDIPEGYSVSREKKERFSLILESASTNQTSMYLCASSLYGTGQPQHFGDGTRLSIL.

The rearrangement joins TRBV5-1 to TRBJ2-3; D remains unclear. This CDR3 contains 16 residues. Trimming pared 0 bases from V and 2 bases from J, leaving 13 bases between. Germline CDR1 is SGHRS and CDR2 is YFSETQ. The CDR3 sequence is CASSLESSAVTDTQYF. Written as DNA, the CDR3 is TGCGCCAGCAGCTTGGAAAGTAGTGCAGTCACAGATACGCAGTATTTT.

V is TRBV7-6 and J is TRBJ2-7; TRBD1 might be the D (6 bases). Germline-derived CDR1 and CDR2 are SGHVS and FNYEAQ. The CDR3 has 14 amino acids. Trimming stripped 1 base from V and 3 bases from J, with 10 bases between. The CDR3 DNA sequence: TGTGCCAGCAGCTTAGGAGGGGGAAACTACGAGCAGTACTTC. This encodes CASSLGGGNYEQYF.

The chain is built from TRBV6-4 and TRBJ2-1, with 9 bases fitting TRBD1. Per the germline V gene, CDR1 is MRHNA and CDR2 is SNTAGT. This CDR3 region has 15 residues. The V segment lost 4 bases and the J segment 3 bases; nucleotides outside the gene matches: 4. Here the CDR3 DNA reads TGTGCCAGCAGTGCCGGGACAGGGATCTACAATGAGCAGTTCTTC. Amino acid sequence: CASSAGTGIYNEQFF.

The gene calls are TRBV4-1 and TRBJ2-2; D perhaps matches TRBD2 (6 bases). Germline lookup yields CDR1 MGHRA and CDR2 YSYEKL. V gave up 0 bases and J gave up 5 bases, with 19 bases separating them. The CDR3 has 18 amino acids. The CDR3 nucleotides are TGCGCCAGCAGCCAAGACATTGGGGGGTCCTTATATACCGGGGAGCTGTTTTTT. Translation: CASSQDIGGSLYTGELFF.

The J gene is TRBJ1-2, the V gene TRBV5-4, with TRBD1 matching 7 bases. The V gene end was trimmed by 6 bases and the J gene end by 6 bases; junction bases not matched to a gene: 14. Per germline, CDR1 SGHNT and CDR2 YYREEE (reference sequence). There are 15 residues in the CDR3. CDR3 bases: TGTGCCAGCATTAGAGGGGGCGACTATCGGGATGGCTACACCTTC. Translating gives CASIRGGDYRDGYTF.

V usage is TRBV11-2 and J usage is TRBJ2-3, with D unclear. This CDR3 has 12 amino acids. Trimming left V 5 bases short and J 6 bases short, with 9 bases between. The germline V gene encodes CDR1 SGHAT and CDR2 FQNNGV. The CDR3, as DNA: TGTGCCAGCAGCCTTAACATGGATACGCAGTATTTT. It specifies CASSLNMDTQYF. Combining the CDR3 with reference TRBV11-2 and TRBJ2-3 gives the whole variable domain EAGVAQSPRYKIIEKRQSVAFWCNPISGHATLYWYQQILGQGPKLLIQFQNNGVVDDSQLPKDRFSAERLKGVDSTLKIQPAKLEDSAVYLCASSLNMDTQYFGPGTRLTVL.

The chain uses TRBV5-1 and TRBJ2-6; TRBD1 matches 8 bases. The germline CDR1 and CDR2 sequences are SGHRS and YFSETQ. The trim removed 5 bases at V and 2 bases at J, leaving 3 bases unmatched. The CDR3 length is 15 residues. The CDR3: CASRSGGAGANVLTF. The CDR3 DNA follows: TGCGCCAGCAGGTCAGGGGGCGCTGGGGCCAACGTCCTGACTTTC.

The J gene is TRBJ1-1, the V gene TRBV10-2; no firm D call. The CDR3 loop spans 15 amino acids. The V gene's germline CDR1 is WSHSY and CDR2 SAAADI. V was pared by 10 bases and J by 4 bases, with 22 bases between. CDR3 loop: CATLTLTAGGTEAFF. DNA for the CDR3: TGCGCCACCTTGACTCTAACAGCGGGAGGCACTGAAGCTTTCTTT.

This sequence joins TRBV28 and TRBJ1-4, with D possibly TRBD1 on 5 matching bases. This CDR3 is 13 amino acids long. Germline values: CDR1 MDHEN, CDR2 SYDVKM. V was clipped by 8 bases and J by 6 bases, with 13 bases between them. For the CDR3, the DNA is TGTGCCAGCCTGGGACGGGTATATGAAAAACTGTTTTTT. Encoded protein: CASLGRVYEKLFF.

The J gene is TRBJ2-2, the V gene TRBV7-9; 8 bases are a match to TRBD1. The CDR3 loop spans 15 amino acids. Trimming removed 5 bases from V and 4 bases from J; junction bases left unmatched: 6. Germline CDR1 reads SEHNR; CDR2 reads FQNEAQ (reference sequence). CDR3 in DNA: TGTGCCAGCAGCCCCCGGACAGGGCCCACCGGGGAGCTGTTTTTT. Its protein product is CASSPRTGPTGELFF.